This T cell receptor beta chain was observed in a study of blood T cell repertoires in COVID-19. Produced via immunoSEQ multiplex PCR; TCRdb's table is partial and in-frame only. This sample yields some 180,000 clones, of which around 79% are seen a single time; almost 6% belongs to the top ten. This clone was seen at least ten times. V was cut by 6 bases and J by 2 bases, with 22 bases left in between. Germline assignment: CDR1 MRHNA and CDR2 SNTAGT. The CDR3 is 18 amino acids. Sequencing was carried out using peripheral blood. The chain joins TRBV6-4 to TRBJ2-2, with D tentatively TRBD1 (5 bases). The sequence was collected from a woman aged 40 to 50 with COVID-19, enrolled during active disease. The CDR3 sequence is CASRPSTGPVGNTGELFF. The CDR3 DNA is TGTGCCAGCAGACCCTCTACAGGCCCCGTTGGTAACACCGGGGAGCTGTTTTTT.